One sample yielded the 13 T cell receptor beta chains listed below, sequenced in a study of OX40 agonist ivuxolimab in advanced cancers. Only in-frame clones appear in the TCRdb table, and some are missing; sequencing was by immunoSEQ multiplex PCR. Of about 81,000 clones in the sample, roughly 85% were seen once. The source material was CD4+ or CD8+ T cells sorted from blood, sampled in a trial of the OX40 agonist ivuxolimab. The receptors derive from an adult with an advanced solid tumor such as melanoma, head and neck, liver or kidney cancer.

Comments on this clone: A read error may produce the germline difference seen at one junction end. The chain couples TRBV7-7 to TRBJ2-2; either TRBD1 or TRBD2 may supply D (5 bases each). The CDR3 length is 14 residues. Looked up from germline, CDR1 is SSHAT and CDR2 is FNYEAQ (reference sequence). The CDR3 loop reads CASSWGQGAGELFF. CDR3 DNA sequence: TGTGCTAGCAGCTGGGGTCAGGGAGCCGGGGAGCTGTTTTTT.

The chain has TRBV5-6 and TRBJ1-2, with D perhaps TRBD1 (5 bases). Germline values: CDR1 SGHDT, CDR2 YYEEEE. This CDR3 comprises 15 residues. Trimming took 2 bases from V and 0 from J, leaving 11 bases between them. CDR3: CASSFGGPSNYGYTF. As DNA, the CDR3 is TGTGCCAGCAGCTTCGGGGGACCTTCTAACTATGGCTACACCTTC.

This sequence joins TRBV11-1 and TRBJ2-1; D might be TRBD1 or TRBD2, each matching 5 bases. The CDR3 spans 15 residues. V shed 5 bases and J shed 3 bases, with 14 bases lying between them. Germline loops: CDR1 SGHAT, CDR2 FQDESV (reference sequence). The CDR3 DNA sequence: TGTGCCAGCAGCCCCGGGACCTCTGACTACAATGAGCAGTTCTTC. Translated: CASSPGTSDYNEQFF.

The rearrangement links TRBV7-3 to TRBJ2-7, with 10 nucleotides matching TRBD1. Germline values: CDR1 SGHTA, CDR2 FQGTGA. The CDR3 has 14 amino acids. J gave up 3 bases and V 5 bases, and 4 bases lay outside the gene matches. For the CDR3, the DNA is TGTGCCAGCAGCCTCCGGGACAGGGGCTACGAGCAGTACTTC. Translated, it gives CASSLRDRGYEQYF.

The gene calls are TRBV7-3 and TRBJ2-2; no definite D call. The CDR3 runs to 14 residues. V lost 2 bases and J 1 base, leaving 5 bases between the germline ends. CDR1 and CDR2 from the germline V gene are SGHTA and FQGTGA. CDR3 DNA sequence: TGTGCCAGCAGCTTAGTAGAGAACACCGGGGAGCTGTTTTTT. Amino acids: CASSLVENTGELFF.

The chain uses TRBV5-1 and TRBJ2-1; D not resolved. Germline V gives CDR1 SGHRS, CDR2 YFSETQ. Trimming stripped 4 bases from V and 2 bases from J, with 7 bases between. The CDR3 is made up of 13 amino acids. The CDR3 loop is CASSPDPYNEQFF. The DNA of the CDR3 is TGCGCCAGCAGCCCGGACCCCTACAATGAGCAGTTCTTC. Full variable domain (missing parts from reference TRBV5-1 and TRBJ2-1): KAGVTQTPRYLIKTRGQQVTLSCSPISGHRSVSWYQQTPGQGLQFLFEYFSETQRNKGNFPGRFSGRQFSNSRSEMNVSTLELGDSALYLCASSPDPYNEQFFGPGTRLTVL.

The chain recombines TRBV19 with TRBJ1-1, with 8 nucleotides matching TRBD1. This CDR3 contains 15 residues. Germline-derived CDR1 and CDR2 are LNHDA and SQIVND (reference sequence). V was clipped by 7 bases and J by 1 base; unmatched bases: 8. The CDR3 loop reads CASTQGAERNTEAFF. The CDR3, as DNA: TGTGCCAGTACCCAGGGGGCAGAAAGGAACACTGAAGCTTTCTTT. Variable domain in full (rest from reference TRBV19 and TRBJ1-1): DGGITQSPKYLFRKEGQNVTLSCEQNLNHDAMYWYRQDPGQGLRLIYYSQIVNDFQKGDIAEGYSVSREKKESFPLTVTSAQKNPTAFYLCASTQGAERNTEAFFGQGTRLTVV.

The DNA for the CDR3 is TGTGCCAGCAGCGTACTGGGGGATTTCTCCTACGAGCAGTACTTC. Protein product: CASSVLGDFSYEQYF. The chain employs TRBV9 and TRBJ2-7; D is perhaps TRBD1 or TRBD2 (5 bases each). This CDR3 contains 15 residues. Deletions cut 1 base from V and 0 bases from J, with 11 bases between. The germline V gene has CDR1 SGDLS and CDR2 YYNGEE.

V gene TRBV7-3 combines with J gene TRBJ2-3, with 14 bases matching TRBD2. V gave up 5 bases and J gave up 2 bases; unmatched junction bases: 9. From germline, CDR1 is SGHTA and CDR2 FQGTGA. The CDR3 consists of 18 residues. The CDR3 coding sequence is TGTGCCAGCAGCGTGACAGGGACTAGCGGGAGTATCACAGATACGCAGTATTTT. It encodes CASSVTGTSGSITDTQYF.

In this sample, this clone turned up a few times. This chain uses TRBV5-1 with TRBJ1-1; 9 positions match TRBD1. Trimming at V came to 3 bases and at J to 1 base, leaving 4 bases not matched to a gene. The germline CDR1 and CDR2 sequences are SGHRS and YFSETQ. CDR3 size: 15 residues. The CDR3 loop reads CASSSSTGGNTEAFF. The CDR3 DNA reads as TGCGCCAGCAGCTCCTCGACAGGGGGGAACACTGAAGCTTTCTTT.

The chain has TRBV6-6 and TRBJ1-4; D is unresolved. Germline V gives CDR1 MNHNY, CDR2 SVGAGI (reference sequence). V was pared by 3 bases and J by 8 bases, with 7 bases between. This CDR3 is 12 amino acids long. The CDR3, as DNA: TGTGCCAGCAGTTATTCATGGGAAAAACTGTTTTTT. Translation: CASSYSWEKLFF.

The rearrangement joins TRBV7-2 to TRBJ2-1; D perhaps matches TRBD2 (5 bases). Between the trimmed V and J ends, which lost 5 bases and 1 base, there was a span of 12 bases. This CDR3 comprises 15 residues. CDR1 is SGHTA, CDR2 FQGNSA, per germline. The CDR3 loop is CASSVSSSSYNEQFF. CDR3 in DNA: TGTGCCAGCAGCGTCTCTAGCTCGTCCTACAATGAGCAGTTCTTC.

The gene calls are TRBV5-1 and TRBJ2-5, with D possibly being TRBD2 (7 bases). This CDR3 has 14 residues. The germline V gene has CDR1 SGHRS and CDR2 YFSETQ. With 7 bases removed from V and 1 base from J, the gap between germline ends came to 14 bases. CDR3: CASGRGATQETQYF. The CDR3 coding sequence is TGCGCCAGCGGTCGGGGGGCGACCCAAGAGACCCAGTACTTC.